These T cell receptor beta chains were read from a single sample in a study of early T cells in non-severe SARS-CoV-2 infection. TCRdb ran MiXCR on the 5' RACE reads and lists one entry per CDR3 protein. The sample holds fewer than 85,000 distinct CDR3 sequences, over 9% seen once. Specimen: whole blood, collected at baseline. All receptors derive from an adult who was a healthcare worker with PCR-confirmed SARS-CoV-2 infection or an uninfected control (not recorded which). Each CDR3 is given with its conserved first and last residue. Fields, in order: V gene, J gene, D gene, clone size, CDR3 protein, CDR3 DNA. A D gene is named only where the DNA matches it firmly. Not every row has a clone size; where given, it reads once, few, many or a size class.

TRBV10-3	TRBJ2-1	TRBD1	few	CAISDRDRVSNEQFF	TGTGCCATCAGTGACCGGGACAGGGTCTCCAATGAGCAGTTCTTC
TRBV6-2/TRBV6-3	TRBJ2-6	-	few	CASSYFGAPGANVLTF	TGTGCCAGCAGTTACTTCGGAGCGCCTGGGGCCAACGTCCTGACTTTC
TRBV5-1	TRBJ1-4	TRBD1	many	CASRWGQKTTNEKLFF	TGCGCCAGTCGATGGGGACAGAAAACAACTAATGAAAAACTGTTTTTT
TRBV18	TRBJ2-5	TRBD1	-	CASSPLGTASPETQYF	TGTGCCAGCTCACCGTTGGGGACAGCCAGTCCGGAGACCCAGTACTTC
TRBV20-1	TRBJ1-2	TRBD1	-	CSAIGTEDYGYTF	TGCAGTGCTATTGGGACAGAAGACTATGGCTACACCTTC
TRBV29-1	TRBJ1-4	TRBD1	-	CSVGEQGDEKLFF	TGCAGCGTTGGGGAACAGGGGGATGAAAAACTGTTTTTT
TRBV12-3/TRBV12-4	TRBJ1-4	-	few	CASSFGAFRATNEKLFF	TGTGCCAGCAGTTTCGGCGCGTTCAGGGCAACTAATGAAAAACTGTTTTTT
TRBV6-2/TRBV6-3	TRBJ1-6	-	-	CASTQAGNSPLHF	TGTGCCAGCACCCAAGCGGGGAACTCACCCCTCCACTTT
TRBV9	TRBJ2-1	TRBD2	-	CASSVASGGAYNEQFF	TGTGCCAGCAGCGTAGCTAGCGGGGGGGCATACAATGAGCAGTTCTTC
TRBV10-3	TRBJ2-7	-	-	CATQTVTYEQYF	TGTGCCACCCAGACAGTTACTTACGAGCAGTACTTC
TRBV12-3/TRBV12-4	TRBJ2-1	-	few	CASSLSENEQFF	TGTGCCAGCAGTCTTAGCGAGAATGAGCAGTTCTTC
TRBV29-1	TRBJ1-2	-	few	CSVERPEGYGYTF	TGCAGCGTTGAAAGGCCGGAGGGCTATGGCTACACCTTC
TRBV11-3	TRBJ2-1	TRBD2	-	CASSILAGGHNEQFF	TGTGCCAGCAGCATTCTAGCGGGGGGCCACAATGAGCAGTTCTTC
TRBV29-1	TRBJ2-4	TRBD1	few	CSVSTGQGRRNIQYF	TGCAGCGTAAGCACCGGACAGGGCCGGAGAAACATTCAGTACTTC
TRBV3-1	TRBJ2-7	-	few	CASSPGQLHEQYF	TGTGCCAGCAGCCCGGGACAACTCCACGAGCAGTACTTC
TRBV7-7	TRBJ2-3	-	few	CASSHSSTDTQYF	TGTGCCAGCTCCCACTCTAGCACAGATACGCAGTATTTT
TRBV2	TRBJ2-2	TRBD2	few	CASGGLGGTGELFF	TGTGCCAGCGGGGGACTAGGCGGCACCGGGGAGCTGTTTTTT
TRBV5-6	TRBJ1-6	TRBD1	many	CASSLRDRDSPLHF	TGTGCCAGCAGCTTGAGGGACAGGGATTCACCCCTCCACTTT
TRBV7-2	TRBJ2-1	-	many	CASSLSRVSSYNEQFF	TGTGCCAGCAGCTTATCCAGGGTGAGCTCCTACAATGAGCAGTTCTTC
TRBV14	TRBJ2-3	TRBD2	-	CASSHLAGGPSTDTQYF	TGTGCCAGCAGCCATCTAGCGGGGGGGCCTAGCACAGATACGCAGTATTTT
TRBV9	TRBJ2-2	-	-	CASSVDPSGGELFF	TGTGCCAGCAGCGTAGACCCTTCGGGCGGGGAGCTGTTTTTT
TRBV29-1	TRBJ2-3	-	few	CSVAYVVRTGGHTDTQYF	TGCAGCGTCGCTTATGTGGTTAGGACTGGAGGCCACACAGATACGCAGTATTTT
TRBV4-2	TRBJ2-1	-	few	CASSDNYNEQFF	TGTGCCAGCTCTGATAACTACAATGAGCAGTTCTTC
TRBV18	TRBJ1-1	-	-	CASSPPLQNTEAFF	TGTGCCAGCTCACCCCCTCTACAAAACACTGAAGCTTTCTTT
TRBV12-3/TRBV12-4	TRBJ1-1	-	-	CASSWGGPDTEAFF	TGTGCCAGCAGTTGGGGGGGGCCGGACACTGAAGCTTTCTTT
TRBV2	TRBJ2-2	TRBD2	-	CASSLGAGEHTGELFF	TGTGCCAGCAGTCTCGGAGCGGGGGAGCACACCGGGGAGCTGTTTTTT
TRBV28	TRBJ1-5	-	many	CASSAPSVGHNQPQHF	TGTGCCAGCAGTGCCCCGTCCGTAGGTCACAATCAGCCCCAGCATTTT
TRBV20-1	TRBJ2-3	TRBD2	-	CSAPTGTSGATDTQYF	TGCAGTGCCCCTACGGGGACTAGCGGGGCCACAGATACGCAGTATTTT
TRBV5-4	TRBJ2-5	-	-	CASRGLGETQYF	TGTGCCAGCAGAGGTCTAGGGGAGACCCAGTACTTC
TRBV6-5	TRBJ2-6	-	few	CASSYGGASSGANVLTF	TGTGCCAGCAGTTATGGGGGGGCGAGCTCTGGGGCCAACGTCCTGACTTTC
TRBV25-1	TRBJ1-6	-	many	CASMLAGGRGSPLHF	TGTGCCAGCATGTTGGCGGGAGGGAGGGGTTCACCCCTCCACTTT
TRBV15	TRBJ1-1	-	few	CATSLSRGRHMNTEAFF	TGTGCCACCAGCCTCTCGAGGGGACGGCACATGAACACTGAAGCTTTCTTT
TRBV7-7	TRBJ2-7	-	few	CASSLFGGYEQYF	TGTGCCAGCAGCTTATTTGGGGGGTACGAGCAGTACTTC
TRBV29-1	TRBJ2-1	TRBD2	-	CSVVGLATNEQFF	TGCAGCGTTGTGGGACTAGCGACCAATGAGCAGTTCTTC
TRBV6-2/TRBV6-3	TRBJ2-2	TRBD1	few	CASRNGQGAAGELFF	TGTGCCAGCAGGAATGGACAGGGGGCCGCCGGGGAGCTGTTTTTT
TRBV18	TRBJ2-3	TRBD2	many	CASSPPNRLAGTDTQYF	TGTGCCAGCTCACCCCCGAATCGGCTAGCGGGCACAGATACGCAGTATTTT
TRBV11-2	TRBJ1-2	-	many	CASSLGLTSYGYTF	TGTGCCAGCAGCTTAGGATTGACTTCCTATGGCTACACCTTC
TRBV6-6	TRBJ1-2	TRBD1	-	CASSGQGAVNGYTF	TGTGCCAGCAGTGGTCAGGGGGCTGTCAATGGCTACACCTTC
TRBV6-2/TRBV6-3	TRBJ2-1	-	-	CASSFPFGARTYNEQFF	TGTGCCAGCAGTTTCCCCTTTGGAGCGAGGACTTACAATGAGCAGTTCTTC
TRBV11-3	TRBJ2-2	-	-	CASSLAQGSSTGELFF	TGTGCCAGCAGCTTAGCACAGGGTAGTAGCACCGGGGAGCTGTTTTTT
TRBV6-1	TRBJ1-2	-	few	CASKLGGKGYGYTF	TGTGCCAGCAAGCTAGGGGGAAAGGGCTATGGCTACACCTTC
TRBV18	TRBJ1-1	-	few	CASLDLKGTEAFF	TGTGCCAGCCTAGACCTCAAGGGGACTGAAGCTTTCTTT
TRBV20-1	TRBJ2-1	TRBD1	few	CSATGTVSFMEQFF	TGCAGTGCTACCGGGACAGTCAGTTTTATGGAGCAGTTCTTC
TRBV20-1	TRBJ2-5	-	-	CSAREGRMQETQYF	TGCAGTGCTAGAGAAGGGAGAATGCAAGAGACCCAGTACTTC
TRBV7-9	TRBJ1-6	-	few	CASSLGALNSPLHF	TGTGCCAGCAGCTTAGGGGCCCTAAATTCACCCCTCCACTTT
TRBV6-1	TRBJ1-5	-	few	CASNNRVPGVYSNQPQHF	TGTGCCAGCAATAACCGGGTCCCTGGGGTATATAGCAATCAGCCCCAGCATTTT
TRBV28	TRBJ2-2	-	few	CASSPPRGAGELFF	TGTGCCAGCAGTCCGCCTAGGGGGGCCGGGGAGCTGTTTTTT
TRBV6-6	TRBJ1-5	TRBD1	few	CASRRQGNGNQPQHF	TGTGCCAGCAGGAGACAGGGTAACGGCAATCAGCCCCAGCATTTT
TRBV5-4	TRBJ1-2	-	many	CASSLDPQGLRGYTF	TGTGCCAGCAGCTTGGATCCACAGGGATTGCGGGGCTACACCTTC
TRBV7-2	TRBJ1-6	-	-	CASSLGRSYSPLHF	TGTGCCAGCAGCTTGGGAAGGAGTTACTCACCCCTCCACTTT
TRBV20-1	TRBJ2-2	TRBD1	few	CSAGQGNTGELFF	TGCAGTGCTGGACAGGGGAACACCGGGGAGCTGTTTTTT
TRBV29-1	TRBJ2-3	-	few	CSVEPGDTQYF	TGCAGCGTTGAACCGGGTGATACGCAGTATTTT